The rows below give T cell receptor beta chains drawn from one sample of a study of blood T cell repertoires in COVID-19. This table comes from immunoSEQ multiplex PCR, and its TCRdb copy is limited to in-frame clones, with some not included. The sample yields 250,000 to 350,000 clones, 85% to 90% seen once. The sequencing sample was made of peripheral blood. The source is a woman in her forties or fifties with COVID-19, enrolled during active disease. Both conserved end residues are part of each CDR3. D genes are given only for firm matches. The size field is filled for only some rows; it gives once, few, many or a size class.

abundance: -; j_gene: TRBJ2-1; d_gene: TRBD1; v_gene: TRBV19; CDR3nt: TGTGCCAGTAGTTTGACAGGGTTCACCTACAATGAGCAGTTCTTC; CDR3aa: CASSLTGFTYNEQFF
abundance: -; j_gene: TRBJ1-2; d_gene: -; v_gene: TRBV6-5; CDR3nt: TGTGCCAGCAGTTACCGAGGGATCTCCTATGGCTACACCTTC; CDR3aa: CASSYRGISYGYTF
abundance: -; j_gene: TRBJ1-1; d_gene: TRBD1; v_gene: TRBV30; CDR3nt: TGTGCCTGGAGTGTACAGCCGATGGGGACAGGGGCTTTCTTT; CDR3aa: CAWSVQPMGTGAFF
abundance: once; j_gene: TRBJ2-7; d_gene: TRBD1; v_gene: TRBV3-1/TRBV3-2; CDR3nt: TGTGCCAGCAGCCAGGAGTACAGGGGGAACGAGCAGTACTTC; CDR3aa: CASSQEYRGNEQYF
abundance: -; j_gene: TRBJ2-2; d_gene: TRBD2; v_gene: TRBV2; CDR3nt: TGTGCCAGCAGTGTGATAGCGGGAGGGGCCGGGGAGCTGTTTTTT; CDR3aa: CASSVIAGGAGELFF
abundance: -; j_gene: TRBJ2-3; d_gene: TRBD2; v_gene: TRBV10-1; CDR3nt: TGCGCCAGCAGTGATAGGAGCGGGAGGCAGGGAGATACGCAGTATTTT; CDR3aa: CASSDRSGRQGDTQYF
abundance: -; j_gene: TRBJ2-1; d_gene: -; v_gene: TRBV6-5; CDR3nt: TGTGCCAGCAGCGCCTCGTTCGGTGAGCAGTTCTTC; CDR3aa: CASSASFGEQFF
abundance: -; j_gene: TRBJ2-1; d_gene: -; v_gene: TRBV30; CDR3nt: TGTGCCTGGAGTTATGCGACAGGAGGCTACAATGAGCAGTTCTTC; CDR3aa: CAWSYATGGYNEQFF
abundance: -; j_gene: TRBJ2-2; d_gene: -; v_gene: TRBV5-4; CDR3nt: TGTGCCAGCAGCTTGTCTGGCGGGATGGCCGGGGAGCTGTTTTTT; CDR3aa: CASSLSGGMAGELFF
abundance: -; j_gene: TRBJ1-6; d_gene: TRBD1; v_gene: TRBV12-5; CDR3nt: TGTGCTAGTGGTTCGGACAGGGTATCCTATAATTCACCCCTCCACTTT; CDR3aa: CASGSDRVSYNSPLHF
abundance: -; j_gene: TRBJ1-2; d_gene: TRBD1; v_gene: TRBV28; CDR3nt: TGTGCCAGCAGTGGCGGGACAGGGCAGAGTGGCTATGGCTACACCTTC; CDR3aa: CASSGGTGQSGYGYTF
abundance: few; j_gene: TRBJ1-1; d_gene: -; v_gene: TRBV11-3; CDR3nt: TGTGCCAGCAGCTTGGGAGGGAACACTGAAGCTTTCTTT; CDR3aa: CASSLGGNTEAFF
abundance: -; j_gene: TRBJ2-3; d_gene: -; v_gene: TRBV5-6; CDR3nt: TGTGCCAGCCGTATGCGGGACAGCGGTTCAGATACGCAGTATTTT; CDR3aa: CASRMRDSGSDTQYF
abundance: -; j_gene: TRBJ2-1; d_gene: TRBD2; v_gene: TRBV6-5; CDR3nt: TGTGCCAGCAGTTACGTCACTAGCGGATACAATGAGCAGTTCTTC; CDR3aa: CASSYVTSGYNEQFF
abundance: -; j_gene: TRBJ1-5; d_gene: TRBD1; v_gene: TRBV24-1; CDR3nt: TGTGCCACCAGTGACAGGGGGAGCAATCAGCCCCAGCATTTT; CDR3aa: CATSDRGSNQPQHF
abundance: once; j_gene: TRBJ2-1; d_gene: -; v_gene: TRBV7-6; CDR3nt: TGTGCCAGCAGCTTAGTTCCAGGTGTTAATGAGCAGTTCTTC; CDR3aa: CASSLVPGVNEQFF
abundance: -; j_gene: TRBJ2-1; d_gene: TRBD2; v_gene: TRBV9; CDR3nt: TGTGCCAGCAGCGTAGGGGCGGGAGCTTACAATGAGCAGTTCTTC; CDR3aa: CASSVGAGAYNEQFF
abundance: once; j_gene: TRBJ1-2; d_gene: -; v_gene: TRBV5-1; CDR3nt: TGCGCCAGCAGCAAGGACATCCCCTCGGATGGCTACACCTTC; CDR3aa: CASSKDIPSDGYTF
abundance: -; j_gene: TRBJ2-1; d_gene: TRBD2; v_gene: TRBV2; CDR3nt: TGTGCCAGCAGGGGGACTAGCGGGGACTACAATGAGCAGTTCTTC; CDR3aa: CASRGTSGDYNEQFF
abundance: few; j_gene: TRBJ1-5; d_gene: TRBD1; v_gene: TRBV24-1; CDR3nt: TGTGCCACCAGCCGTTCTGACAGGGGTGATCAGCCCCAGCATTTT; CDR3aa: CATSRSDRGDQPQHF
abundance: -; j_gene: TRBJ2-1; d_gene: -; v_gene: TRBV6-5; CDR3nt: TGTGCCAGCAGTTATATTTCGACTGTCTATGAGCAGTTCTTC; CDR3aa: CASSYISTVYEQFF
abundance: -; j_gene: TRBJ2-7; d_gene: TRBD1; v_gene: TRBV6-6; CDR3nt: TGTGCCAGCAGTTACTCGTTGCAGGGGGTAGAGGAGCAGTACTTC; CDR3aa: CASSYSLQGVEEQYF
abundance: -; j_gene: TRBJ2-6; d_gene: -; v_gene: TRBV3-1/TRBV3-2; CDR3nt: TGTGCCAGCAGGACAGGCAACGTCCTGACTTTC; CDR3aa: CASRTGNVLTF
abundance: -; j_gene: TRBJ1-5; d_gene: -; v_gene: TRBV27; CDR3nt: TGTGCCAGCAGTCCCCCAGGGTTGAACAATCAGCCCCAGCATTTT; CDR3aa: CASSPPGLNNQPQHF
abundance: -; j_gene: TRBJ2-1; d_gene: -; v_gene: TRBV11-3; CDR3nt: TGTGCCAGCAGCTTAGCCGGGAGCGGCAATGAGCAGTTCTTC; CDR3aa: CASSLAGSGNEQFF
abundance: -; j_gene: TRBJ1-1; d_gene: TRBD1; v_gene: TRBV19; CDR3nt: TGTGCCAGTAGTTCTACAGGGGGCCCTGAAGCTTTCTTT; CDR3aa: CASSSTGGPEAFF
abundance: -; j_gene: TRBJ2-1; d_gene: TRBD2; v_gene: TRBV30; CDR3nt: TGTGCCTTTGAAGCGGGAGGGCCGGGTGAGCAGTTCTTC; CDR3aa: CAFEAGGPGEQFF
abundance: -; j_gene: TRBJ2-7; d_gene: -; v_gene: TRBV4-2; CDR3nt: TGTGCCAGCAGCCAACCAGGCCCAAGCTCCTACGAGCAGTACTTC; CDR3aa: CASSQPGPSSYEQYF
abundance: -; j_gene: TRBJ1-3; d_gene: -; v_gene: TRBV27; CDR3nt: TGTGCCAGCATTAGCTCTGGAAACACCATATATTTT; CDR3aa: CASISSGNTIYF
abundance: -; j_gene: TRBJ2-5; d_gene: TRBD2; v_gene: TRBV14; CDR3nt: TGTGCCAGCAGCCGGACAATTCTAGCGGGGACCCAAGAGACCCAGTACTTC; CDR3aa: CASSRTILAGTQETQYF
abundance: -; j_gene: TRBJ1-5; d_gene: TRBD1; v_gene: TRBV5-1; CDR3nt: TGCGCCAGCAGCTCGACTACAGGGGCGGGTCAGCCCCAGCATTTT; CDR3aa: CASSSTTGAGQPQHF
abundance: -; j_gene: TRBJ2-5; d_gene: -; v_gene: TRBV6-2/TRBV6-3; CDR3nt: TGTGCCAGCAGTTGGGAGCGGTTCCAAGAGACCCAGTACTTC; CDR3aa: CASSWERFQETQYF
abundance: few; j_gene: TRBJ1-6; d_gene: TRBD1; v_gene: TRBV5-1; CDR3nt: TGCGCCAGCAGCTCGAACAGGGGTAATTCACCCCTCCACTTT; CDR3aa: CASSSNRGNSPLHF
abundance: medium-sized; j_gene: TRBJ1-5; d_gene: -; v_gene: TRBV14; CDR3nt: TGTGCCAGCAGCCAAGGTCTGGGGCGGCCCCAGCATTTT; CDR3aa: CASSQGLGRPQHF
abundance: -; j_gene: TRBJ1-1; d_gene: -; v_gene: TRBV7-2; CDR3nt: TGTGCCAGCAGCTTAGGTAAGAACATCATGAACACTGAAGCTTTCTTT; CDR3aa: CASSLGKNIMNTEAFF
abundance: -; j_gene: TRBJ1-1; d_gene: -; v_gene: TRBV20-1; CDR3nt: TGCAGTGCTAGTATAGGGGCAGTGGACACTGAAGCTTTCTTT; CDR3aa: CSASIGAVDTEAFF
abundance: few; j_gene: TRBJ2-2; d_gene: TRBD2; v_gene: TRBV11-3; CDR3nt: TGTGCCAGCAGCAAACGACTAGCGGGAAACACCGGGGAGCTGTTTTTT; CDR3aa: CASSKRLAGNTGELFF
abundance: -; j_gene: TRBJ2-3; d_gene: -; v_gene: TRBV7-3; CDR3nt: TGTGCCAGCAGCTTAACACTGGTGGGCGGGGCGAGCACAGATACGCAGTATTTT; CDR3aa: CASSLTLVGGASTDTQYF
abundance: -; j_gene: TRBJ2-2; d_gene: TRBD2; v_gene: TRBV9; CDR3nt: TGTGCCAGCAGCGCGGGAGGGGCTCACTCAAACACCGGGGAGCTGTTTTTT; CDR3aa: CASSAGGAHSNTGELFF
abundance: -; j_gene: TRBJ2-2; d_gene: -; v_gene: TRBV7-9; CDR3nt: TGTGCCAGCAGTCGATTGGAGGGGGCGAGCACCGGGGAGCTGTTTTTT; CDR3aa: CASSRLEGASTGELFF